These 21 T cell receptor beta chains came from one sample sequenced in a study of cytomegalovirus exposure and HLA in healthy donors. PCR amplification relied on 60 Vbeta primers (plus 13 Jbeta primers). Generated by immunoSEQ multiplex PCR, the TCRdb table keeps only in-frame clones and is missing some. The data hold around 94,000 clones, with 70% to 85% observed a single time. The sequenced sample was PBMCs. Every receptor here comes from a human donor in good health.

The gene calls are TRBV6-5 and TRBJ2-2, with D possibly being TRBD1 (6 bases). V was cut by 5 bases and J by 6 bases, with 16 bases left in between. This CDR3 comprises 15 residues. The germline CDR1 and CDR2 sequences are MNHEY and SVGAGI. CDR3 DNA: TGTGCCAGCAGTCCGGACAGAGGACCCCCCGGGGAGCTGTTTTTT. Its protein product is CASSPDRGPPGELFF.

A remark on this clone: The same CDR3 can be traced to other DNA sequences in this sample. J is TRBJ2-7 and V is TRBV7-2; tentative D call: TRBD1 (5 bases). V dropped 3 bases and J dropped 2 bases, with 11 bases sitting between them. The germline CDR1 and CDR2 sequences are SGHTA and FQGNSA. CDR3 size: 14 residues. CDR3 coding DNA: TGTGCCAGCAGCTTCGGCCAGGGAACCTACGAGCAGTACTTC. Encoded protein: CASSFGQGTYEQYF.

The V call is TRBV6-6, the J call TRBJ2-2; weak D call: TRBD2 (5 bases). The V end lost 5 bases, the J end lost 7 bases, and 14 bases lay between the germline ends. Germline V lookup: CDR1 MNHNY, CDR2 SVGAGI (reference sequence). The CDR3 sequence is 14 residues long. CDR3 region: CASSLNIAYGELFF. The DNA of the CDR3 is TGTGCCAGCAGTCTTAACATAGCGTACGGGGAGCTGTTTTTT.

The CDR3 DNA is TGTGCCAGCAGCTTGGTCCAGGGGAAGGAGCTGTTTTTT. It translates to CASSLVQGKELFF. This rearrangement joins TRBV5-6 to TRBJ1-4; D perhaps matches TRBD1 (6 bases). The DNA end is a closer match to TRBJ2-2, so the J assignment may be wrong. The CDR3 totals 13 residues. CDR1 and CDR2 from the germline V gene are SGHDT and YYEEEE.

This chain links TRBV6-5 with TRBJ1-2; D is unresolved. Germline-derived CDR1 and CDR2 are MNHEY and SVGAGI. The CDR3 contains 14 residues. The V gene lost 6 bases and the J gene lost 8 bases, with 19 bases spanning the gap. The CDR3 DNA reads TGTGCCAGCAGACGTGCCGGGCCTGAGGGCGGCTACACCTTC. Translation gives CASRRAGPEGGYTF.

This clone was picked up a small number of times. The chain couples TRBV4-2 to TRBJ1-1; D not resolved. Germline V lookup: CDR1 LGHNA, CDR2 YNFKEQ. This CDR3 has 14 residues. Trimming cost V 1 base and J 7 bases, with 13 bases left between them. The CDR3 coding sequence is TGTGCCAGCAGCCAAGCAGGTGGGCGTGATGAAGCTTTCTTT. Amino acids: CASSQAGGRDEAFF.

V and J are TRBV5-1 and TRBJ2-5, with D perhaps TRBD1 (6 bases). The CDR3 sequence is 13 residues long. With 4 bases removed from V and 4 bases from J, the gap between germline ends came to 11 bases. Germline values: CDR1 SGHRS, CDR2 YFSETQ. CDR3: CASSQDRVETQYF. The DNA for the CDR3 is TGCGCCAGCAGCCAGGACAGAGTAGAGACCCAGTACTTC.

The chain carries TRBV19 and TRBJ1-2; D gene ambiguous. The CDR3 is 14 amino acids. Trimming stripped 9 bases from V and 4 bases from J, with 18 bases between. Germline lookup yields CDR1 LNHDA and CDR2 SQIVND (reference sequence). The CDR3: CASFEERPPYGYTF. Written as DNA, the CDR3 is TGTGCCAGCTTCGAGGAGAGACCCCCCTATGGCTACACCTTC. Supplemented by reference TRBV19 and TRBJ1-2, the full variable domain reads DGGITQSPKYLFRKEGQNVTLSCEQNLNHDAMYWYRQDPGQGLRLIYYSQIVNDFQKGDIAEGYSVSREKKESFPLTVTSAQKNPTAFYLCASFEERPPYGYTFGSGTRLTVV.

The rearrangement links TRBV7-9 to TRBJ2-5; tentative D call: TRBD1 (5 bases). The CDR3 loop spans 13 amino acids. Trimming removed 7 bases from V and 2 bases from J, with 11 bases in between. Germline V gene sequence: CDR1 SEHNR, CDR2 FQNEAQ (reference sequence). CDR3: CASTLGLQETQYF. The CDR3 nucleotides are TGTGCCAGCACCCTGGGGCTACAAGAGACCCAGTACTTC. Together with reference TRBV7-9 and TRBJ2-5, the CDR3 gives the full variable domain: DTGVSQNPRHKITKRGQNVTFRCDPISEHNRLYWYRQTLGQGPEFLTYFQNEAQLEKSRLLSDRFSAERPKGSFSTLEIQRTEQGDSAMYLCASTLGLQETQYFGPGTRLLVL.

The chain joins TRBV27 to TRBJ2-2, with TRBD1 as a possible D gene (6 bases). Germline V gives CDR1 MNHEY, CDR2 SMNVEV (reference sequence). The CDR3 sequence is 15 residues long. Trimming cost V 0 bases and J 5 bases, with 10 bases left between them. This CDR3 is CASSLSGGRTGELFF. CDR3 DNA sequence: TGTGCCAGCAGTTTATCAGGGGGTCGGACCGGGGAGCTGTTTTTT.

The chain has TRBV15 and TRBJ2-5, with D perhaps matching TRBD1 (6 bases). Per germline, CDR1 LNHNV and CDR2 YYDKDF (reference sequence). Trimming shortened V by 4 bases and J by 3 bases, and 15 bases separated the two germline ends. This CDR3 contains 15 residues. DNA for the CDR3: TGTGCCACCAGCACCTTTGGGGGCGGAAAAGAGACCCAGTACTTC. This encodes CATSTFGGGKETQYF.

This chain's CDR3 is CASSSGGREGRNEQFF. The CDR3 coding sequence is TGTGCCAGCAGTTCTGGGGGGCGGGAGGGACGAAATGAGCAGTTCTTC. The chain recombines TRBV28 with TRBJ2-1; 9 nucleotides line up with TRBD2. CDR3 size: 16 residues. V gave up 4 bases and J gave up 7 bases; unmatched junction bases: 11. In germline, CDR1 is MDHEN, CDR2 SYDVKM.

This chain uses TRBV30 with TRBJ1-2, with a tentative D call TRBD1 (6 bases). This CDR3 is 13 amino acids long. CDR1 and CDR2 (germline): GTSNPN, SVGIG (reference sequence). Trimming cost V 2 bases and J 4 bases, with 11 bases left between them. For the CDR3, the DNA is TGTGCCTGGAGTACACAGGGTGGCTATGGCTACACCTTC. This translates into CAWSTQGGYGYTF.

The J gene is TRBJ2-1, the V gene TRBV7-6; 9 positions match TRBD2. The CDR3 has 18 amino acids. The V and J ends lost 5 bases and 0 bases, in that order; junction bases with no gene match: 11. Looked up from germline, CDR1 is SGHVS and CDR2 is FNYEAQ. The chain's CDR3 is CASSRGLVTSGSYNEQFF. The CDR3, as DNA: TGTGCCAGCAGCCGGGGTCTCGTGACTAGCGGCTCCTACAATGAGCAGTTCTTC.

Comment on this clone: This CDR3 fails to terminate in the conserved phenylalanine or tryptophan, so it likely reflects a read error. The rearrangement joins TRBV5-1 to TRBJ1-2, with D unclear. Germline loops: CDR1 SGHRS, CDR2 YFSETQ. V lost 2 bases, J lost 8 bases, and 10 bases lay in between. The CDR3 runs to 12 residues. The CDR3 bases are TGCGCCAGCAGCTTTGAGACGGGAGGCTACACCCTC. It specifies CASSFETGGYTL.

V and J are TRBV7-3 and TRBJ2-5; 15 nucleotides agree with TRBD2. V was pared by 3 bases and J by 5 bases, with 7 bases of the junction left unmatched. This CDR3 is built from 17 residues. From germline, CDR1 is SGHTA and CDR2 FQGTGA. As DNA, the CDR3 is TGTGCCAGCAGCTTGGGACTAGCGGGAGGTTCTAGGGAGACCCAGTACTTC. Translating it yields CASSLGLAGGSRETQYF.

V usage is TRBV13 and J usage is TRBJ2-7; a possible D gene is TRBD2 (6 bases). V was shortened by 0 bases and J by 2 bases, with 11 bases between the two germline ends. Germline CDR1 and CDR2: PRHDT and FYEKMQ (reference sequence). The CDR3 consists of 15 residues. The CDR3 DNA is TGTGCCAGCAGCTTAGGGCGGGGCGCAACCTACGAGCAGTACTTC. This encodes CASSLGRGATYEQYF.

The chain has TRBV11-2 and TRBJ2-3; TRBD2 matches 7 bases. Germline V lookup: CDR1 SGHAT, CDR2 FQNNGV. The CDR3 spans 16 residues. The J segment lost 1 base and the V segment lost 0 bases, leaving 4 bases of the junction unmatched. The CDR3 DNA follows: TGTGCCAGCAGCTTAGATAAGGCGGGGGGCACAGATACGCAGTATTTT. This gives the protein CASSLDKAGGTDTQYF.

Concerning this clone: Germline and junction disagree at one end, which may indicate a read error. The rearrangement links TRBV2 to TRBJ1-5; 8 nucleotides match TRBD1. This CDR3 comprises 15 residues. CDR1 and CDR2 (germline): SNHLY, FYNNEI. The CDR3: CASREGTGGPQPQHF. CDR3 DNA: TGTGCCAGCAGGGAAGGGACAGGCGGTCCCCAGCCCCAGCATTTT.

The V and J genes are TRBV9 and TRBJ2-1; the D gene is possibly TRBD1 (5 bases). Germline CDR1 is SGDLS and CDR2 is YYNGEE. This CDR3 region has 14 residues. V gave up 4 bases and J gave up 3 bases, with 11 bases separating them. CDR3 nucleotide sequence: TGTGCCAGCAGCCCCCCCCAGGGCTACAATGAGCAGTTCTTC. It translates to CASSPPQGYNEQFF.

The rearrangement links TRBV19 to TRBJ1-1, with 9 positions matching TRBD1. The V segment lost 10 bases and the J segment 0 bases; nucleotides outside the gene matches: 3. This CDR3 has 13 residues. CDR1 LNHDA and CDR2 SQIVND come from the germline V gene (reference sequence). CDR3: CATDRGMNTEAFF. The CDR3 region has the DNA TGTGCCACCGACAGGGGGATGAACACTGAAGCTTTCTTT.